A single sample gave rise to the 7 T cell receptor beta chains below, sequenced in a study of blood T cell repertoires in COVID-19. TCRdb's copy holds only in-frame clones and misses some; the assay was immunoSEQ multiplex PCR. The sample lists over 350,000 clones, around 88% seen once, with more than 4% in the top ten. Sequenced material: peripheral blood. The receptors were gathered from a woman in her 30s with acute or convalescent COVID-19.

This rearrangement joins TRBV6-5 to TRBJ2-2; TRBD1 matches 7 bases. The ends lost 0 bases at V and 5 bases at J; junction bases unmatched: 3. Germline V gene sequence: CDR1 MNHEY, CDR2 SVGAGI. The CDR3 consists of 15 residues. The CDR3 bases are TGTGCCAGCAGTTACTCGGTCAGGGGGACCGGGGAGCTGTTTTTT. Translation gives CASSYSVRGTGELFF.

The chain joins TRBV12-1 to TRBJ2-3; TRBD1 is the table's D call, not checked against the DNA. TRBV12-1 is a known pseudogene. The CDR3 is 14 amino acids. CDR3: CASSISGAADTQYF. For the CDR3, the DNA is TGTGCCAGCAGCATATCAGGGGCGGCAGATACGCAGTATTTT.

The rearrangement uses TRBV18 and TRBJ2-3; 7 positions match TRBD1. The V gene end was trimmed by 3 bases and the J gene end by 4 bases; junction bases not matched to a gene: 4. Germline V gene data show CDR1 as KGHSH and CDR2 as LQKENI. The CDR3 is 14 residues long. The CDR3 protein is CASSPQRGPDTQYF. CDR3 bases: TGTGCCAGCTCACCCCAAAGGGGGCCAGATACGCAGTATTTT.

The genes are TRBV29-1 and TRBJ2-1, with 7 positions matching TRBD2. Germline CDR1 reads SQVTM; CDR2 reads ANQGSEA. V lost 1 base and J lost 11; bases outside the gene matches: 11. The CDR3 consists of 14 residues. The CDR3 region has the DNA TGCAGCGTTGAAGGACTAGCTGAGCGGTCTCAGCAGTTCTTC. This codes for CSVEGLAERSQQFF.

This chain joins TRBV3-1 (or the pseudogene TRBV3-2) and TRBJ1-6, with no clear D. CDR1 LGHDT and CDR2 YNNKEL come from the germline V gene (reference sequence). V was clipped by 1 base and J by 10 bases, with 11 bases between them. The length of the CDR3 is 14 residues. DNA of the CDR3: TGTGCCAGCAGCCAAGCACTAGCGAGCTCACCCCTCCACTTT. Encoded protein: CASSQALASSPLHF.

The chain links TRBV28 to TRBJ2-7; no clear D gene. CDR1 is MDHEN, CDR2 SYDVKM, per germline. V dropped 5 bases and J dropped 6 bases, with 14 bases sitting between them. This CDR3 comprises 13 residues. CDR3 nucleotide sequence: TGTGCCAGCAGTCCCCCCGAAAGAGGCGAGCAGTACTTC. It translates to CASSPPERGEQYF.

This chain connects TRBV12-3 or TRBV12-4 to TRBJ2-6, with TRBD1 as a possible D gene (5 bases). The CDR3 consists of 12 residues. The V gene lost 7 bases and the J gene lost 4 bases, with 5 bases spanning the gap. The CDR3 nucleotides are TGTGCCAGCAAGGGGGGGGCCAACGTCCTGACTTTC. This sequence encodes CASKGGANVLTF.